The present entry profiles one TCR beta chain with its context. Its target is unknown. The CDR3 extends 3 residues past the end of the read, so its final part is completed from the germline J gene. The data derive from a study of T cell clonality in common variable immunodeficiency. Study-wide results and limits: Common variable immunodeficiency TCR beta sequences reportedly had fewer deletions and N-nucleotide insertions. Authors noted CVID clonality's cause needs subpopulation repertoire sequencing. CVID subjects showed higher TCRbeta clonality than healthy controls.

Caucasian heritage predominated among both patients and controls. Clones were sequenced by immunoSEQ multiplex PCR, and TCRdb holds only the in-frame ones, with some missing. The sample presents approximately 12,000 clones, none singletons. With 5 bases clipped from V and 3 bases from J, the junction kept 4 bases outside the gene matches. The germline V gene encodes CDR1 SGHDT and CDR2 YYEEEE. The CDR3 contains 13 residues. The chain employs TRBV5-6 and TRBJ2-7; TRBD1 matches at 8 bases. This receptor was taken from a human donor with common variable immunodeficiency. Sequencing used peripheral blood mononuclear cells. CDR3 loop: CASRRQGRYEQYF. The sequenced CDR3 bases are TGTGCCAGCAGGAGACAGGGGCGCTACGAG.